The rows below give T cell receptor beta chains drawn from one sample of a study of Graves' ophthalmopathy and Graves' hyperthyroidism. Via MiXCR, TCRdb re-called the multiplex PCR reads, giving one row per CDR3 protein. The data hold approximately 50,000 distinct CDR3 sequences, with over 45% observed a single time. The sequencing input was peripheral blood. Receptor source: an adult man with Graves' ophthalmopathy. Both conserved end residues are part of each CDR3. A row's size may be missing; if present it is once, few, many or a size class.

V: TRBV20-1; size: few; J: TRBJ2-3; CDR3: CSASKQHTQYF
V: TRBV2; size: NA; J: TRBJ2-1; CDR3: CASSDQLVYNEQFF
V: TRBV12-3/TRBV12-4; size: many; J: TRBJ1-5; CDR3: CASSSNRGNQPQHF
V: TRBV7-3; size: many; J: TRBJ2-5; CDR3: CASSLSGRAETQYF
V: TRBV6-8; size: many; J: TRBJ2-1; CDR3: CASTPTYDSGIHNEQFF
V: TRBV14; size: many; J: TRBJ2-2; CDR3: CASSQPRGGELFF
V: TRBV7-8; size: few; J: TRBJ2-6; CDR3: CASRAGAGANVLTF
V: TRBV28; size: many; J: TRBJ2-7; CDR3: CASSLALTGLTYEQYF
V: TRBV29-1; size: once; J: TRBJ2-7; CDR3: CSVGQGPPYEQYF
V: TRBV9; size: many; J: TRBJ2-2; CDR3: CASSGRAGGPTGELFF
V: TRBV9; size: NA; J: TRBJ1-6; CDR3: CASRADGTGTNSPLHF
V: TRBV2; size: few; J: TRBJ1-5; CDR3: CASSEETGF
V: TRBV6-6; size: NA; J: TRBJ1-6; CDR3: CASSYVTSGQGNSPLHF
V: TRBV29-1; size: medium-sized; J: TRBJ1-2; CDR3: CSYGGLYGYTF
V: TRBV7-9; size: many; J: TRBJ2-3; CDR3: CASSSGGAADTQYF
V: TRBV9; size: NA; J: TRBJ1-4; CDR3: CASSVDGTGNEKLFF
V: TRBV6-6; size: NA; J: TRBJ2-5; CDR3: CASSVGQGSQTQYF
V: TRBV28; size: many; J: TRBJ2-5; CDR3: CASSFQLAGGETQYF
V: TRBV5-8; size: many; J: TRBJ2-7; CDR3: CASILGTGVYEQYF
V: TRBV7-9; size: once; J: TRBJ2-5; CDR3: CASSPSGGAIETQYF
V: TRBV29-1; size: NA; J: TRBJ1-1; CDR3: CSVRPRYTEAFF
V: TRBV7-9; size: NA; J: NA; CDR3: CASSVGQETQYF
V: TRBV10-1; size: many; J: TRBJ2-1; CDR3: CASSESGLAGRHEQFF
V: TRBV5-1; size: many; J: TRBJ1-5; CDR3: CASSRSGLGNQPQHF
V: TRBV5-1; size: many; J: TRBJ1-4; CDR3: CASSLVGRVNEKLFF
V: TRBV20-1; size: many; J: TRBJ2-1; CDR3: CSARGGRDPYNEQFF
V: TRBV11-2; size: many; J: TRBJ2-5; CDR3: CASSSNRGGETQYF
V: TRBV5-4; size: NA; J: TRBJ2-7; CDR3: CASSLRWGTLSYEQYF
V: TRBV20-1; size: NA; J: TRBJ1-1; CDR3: CSARDIQGLRFAFF